The clone carrying this TCR beta chain showed up just a few times. How the authors handled the data: Reference gene primer amplification gave nucleated cell count estimates. The data were produced by immunoSEQ multiplex PCR, yet TCRdb's version contains in-frame clones alone and is incomplete. That table gives V, J and clone size, and the DNA gave D and trimming. Among some 100,000 clones listed, around four fifths were seen once. The CDR3 contains 15 residues. CDR1 and CDR2 (germline): GTSNPN, SVGIG (reference sequence). Trimming cost V 0 bases and J 1 base, with 10 bases left between them. The data derive from a study of blood T cell repertoires in COVID-19. Turning to the study itself: COVID-19 samples, acute and convalescent, were from the United States, Italy and Spain. Sources were T cells, B-cell-depleted T cells, or PBMCs; the material itself was cDNA or gDNA.

The clonotype originates from a human donor in a cohort sampled during active COVID-19. The chain uses TRBV30 and TRBJ2-1; D unclear. Sequencing was carried out using peripheral blood. The CDR3 reads CAWSVLERSYNEQFF. DNA of the CDR3: TGTGCCTGGAGTGTACTCGAGCGTTCCTACAATGAGCAGTTCTTC.